These T cell receptor beta chains were read from a single sample in a study of blood T cell repertoires in COVID-19. Libraries were prepared by immunoSEQ multiplex PCR; TCRdb keeps only in-frame clonotypes and omits some of them. This repertoire shows roughly 140,000 clones, about 87% found once; its top ten account for 28%. Sequencing was carried out using peripheral blood. These receptor sequences come from a human donor in a cohort sampled during active COVID-19. The CDR3 runs from the conserved cysteine through the conserved F or W. A D gene is named only where the DNA matches it firmly. Clone size is not always given. Where it is, it says once, few, many or a class for expanded clones.

V gene: TRBV30
D gene: -
J gene: TRBJ1-4
clone size: -
CDR3 protein: CAWSQFGQRNEKLFF
CDR3 DNA: TGTGCCTGGAGTCAATTCGGACAGCGTAATGAAAAACTGTTTTTT

V gene: TRBV9
D gene: TRBD2
J gene: TRBJ2-1
clone size: once
CDR3 protein: CASSASWSSGSYNEQFF
CDR3 DNA: TGTGCCAGCAGCGCCTCATGGTCTAGCGGGTCTTACAATGAGCAGTTCTTC

V gene: TRBV10-2
D gene: TRBD2
J gene: TRBJ2-7
clone size: once
CDR3 protein: CASGGLAGKNEQYF
CDR3 DNA: TGCGCCAGCGGAGGACTAGCGGGGAAGAACGAGCAGTACTTC

V gene: TRBV6-2/TRBV6-3
D gene: -
J gene: TRBJ1-1
clone size: -
CDR3 protein: CASSYPSVLFF
CDR3 DNA: TGTGCCAGCAGTTACCCCAGCGTACTTTTCTTT

V gene: TRBV4-2
D gene: -
J gene: TRBJ1-1
clone size: -
CDR3 protein: CASSQGTVRAEAFF
CDR3 DNA: TGTGCCAGCAGCCAAGGGACAGTACGGGCTGAAGCTTTCTTT

V gene: TRBV7-9
D gene: -
J gene: TRBJ1-4
clone size: -
CDR3 protein: CASSAGRGGELFF
CDR3 DNA: TGTGCCAGCAGCGCGGGGCGAGGGGGGGAACTGTTTTTT

V gene: TRBV18
D gene: TRBD1
J gene: TRBJ2-7
clone size: -
CDR3 protein: CASFRTGGGEQYF
CDR3 DNA: TGTGCCAGCTTTAGGACAGGGGGGGGCGAGCAGTACTTC

V gene: TRBV7-3
D gene: -
J gene: TRBJ2-1
clone size: -
CDR3 protein: CASSTPRVGRGNEQFF
CDR3 DNA: TGTGCCAGCAGCACTCCTCGGGTAGGACGGGGCAATGAGCAGTTCTTC

V gene: TRBV6-2/TRBV6-3
D gene: -
J gene: TRBJ2-4
clone size: -
CDR3 protein: CASSLTGSLAKNIQYF
CDR3 DNA: TGTGCCAGCAGTTTAACAGGATCCCTAGCCAAAAACATTCAGTACTTC

V gene: TRBV18
D gene: -
J gene: TRBJ1-1
clone size: few
CDR3 protein: CASSTGTNTEAFF
CDR3 DNA: TGTGCCAGCTCAACAGGGACGAACACTGAAGCTTTCTTT

V gene: TRBV5-4
D gene: -
J gene: TRBJ2-1
clone size: -
CDR3 protein: CASSPWANNEQFF
CDR3 DNA: TGTGCCAGCAGCCCATGGGCCAACAATGAGCAGTTCTTC

V gene: TRBV4-1
D gene: -
J gene: TRBJ1-1
clone size: -
CDR3 protein: CASSLLSDRNTEAFF
CDR3 DNA: TGCGCCAGCAGTCTCCTTTCGGACAGGAACACTGAAGCTTTCTTT

V gene: TRBV5-1
D gene: TRBD1
J gene: TRBJ2-4
clone size: -
CDR3 protein: CASSLDRGPIQYF
CDR3 DNA: TGCGCCAGCAGCTTGGACAGGGGGCCCATTCAGTACTTC

V gene: TRBV9
D gene: -
J gene: TRBJ1-4
clone size: -
CDR3 protein: CASSGGGRGPEKLFF
CDR3 DNA: TGTGCCAGCAGCGGGGGTGGCAGGGGCCCTGAAAAACTGTTTTTT

V gene: TRBV7-9
D gene: -
J gene: TRBJ1-2
clone size: -
CDR3 protein: CASSLPRAGDYGYTF
CDR3 DNA: TGTGCCAGCAGCTTACCCCGCGCAGGGGACTATGGCTACACCTTC

V gene: TRBV29-1
D gene: -
J gene: TRBJ1-1
clone size: -
CDR3 protein: CSVESGENTEAFF
CDR3 DNA: TGCAGCGTTGAATCGGGGGAAAACACTGAAGCTTTCTTT

V gene: TRBV19
D gene: TRBD1
J gene: TRBJ1-1
clone size: -
CDR3 protein: CASSPASGGSSEAFF
CDR3 DNA: TGTGCCAGTAGTCCCGCTTCAGGGGGCTCGTCTGAAGCTTTCTTT

V gene: TRBV6-5
D gene: -
J gene: TRBJ1-2
clone size: -
CDR3 protein: CASRPTATGNYGYTF
CDR3 DNA: TGTGCCAGCAGACCGACGGCAACAGGGAACTATGGCTACACCTTC

V gene: TRBV7-9
D gene: -
J gene: TRBJ2-5
clone size: -
CDR3 protein: CASSLTAQETQYF
CDR3 DNA: TGTGCCAGCAGCTTAACAGCACAAGAGACCCAGTACTTC

V gene: TRBV6-5
D gene: -
J gene: TRBJ2-5
clone size: few
CDR3 protein: CASSQQRRQETQYF
CDR3 DNA: TGTGCCAGCAGTCAACAGAGGAGGCAAGAGACCCAGTACTTC

V gene: TRBV29-1
D gene: -
J gene: TRBJ2-1
clone size: -
CDR3 protein: CSVAPPGQFF
CDR3 DNA: TGCAGCGTTGCCCCTCCGGGGCAGTTCTTC

V gene: TRBV6-6
D gene: -
J gene: TRBJ2-6
clone size: few
CDR3 protein: CASSLLTGSAILGSGANVLTF
CDR3 DNA: TGTGCCAGCAGCCTGCTTACAGGGTCCGCAATCCTAGGCTCTGGGGCCAACGTCCTGACTTTC

V gene: TRBV5-4
D gene: TRBD2
J gene: TRBJ2-5
clone size: -
CDR3 protein: CASSRLAGGRETQYF
CDR3 DNA: TGTGCCAGCAGTCGACTAGCGGGGGGGAGAGAGACCCAGTACTTC

V gene: TRBV6-5
D gene: TRBD1
J gene: TRBJ1-2
clone size: few
CDR3 protein: CASREGQGARYGYTF
CDR3 DNA: TGTGCCAGCAGGGAGGGACAGGGGGCGAGGTATGGCTACACCTTC

V gene: TRBV7-9
D gene: -
J gene: TRBJ2-1
clone size: once
CDR3 protein: CASSLALNQGFDEQFF
CDR3 DNA: TGTGCCAGCAGCTTGGCGTTAAATCAGGGGTTCGATGAGCAGTTCTTC

V gene: TRBV7-2
D gene: -
J gene: TRBJ1-2
clone size: -
CDR3 protein: CASSPQGVYGYTF
CDR3 DNA: TGTGCCAGCAGCCCGCAGGGCGTCTATGGCTACACCTTC

V gene: TRBV7-3
D gene: TRBD1
J gene: TRBJ2-1
clone size: once
CDR3 protein: CASSLAGGRYNEQFF
CDR3 DNA: TGTGCCAGCAGCTTAGCAGGGGGAAGATACAATGAGCAGTTCTTC

V gene: TRBV7-2
D gene: -
J gene: TRBJ1-1
clone size: -
CDR3 protein: CASSSYRVRNTEAFF
CDR3 DNA: TGTGCCAGCAGCTCCTACAGGGTGAGGAACACTGAAGCTTTCTTT

V gene: TRBV19
D gene: -
J gene: TRBJ1-1
clone size: once
CDR3 protein: CASSNRDRVNTEAFF
CDR3 DNA: TGTGCCAGTAGTAACAGGGATCGCGTGAACACTGAAGCTTTCTTT

V gene: TRBV9
D gene: TRBD2
J gene: TRBJ2-1
clone size: -
CDR3 protein: CASSSTSGYNEQFF
CDR3 DNA: TGTGCCAGCAGCTCGACTAGCGGTTACAATGAGCAGTTCTTC

V gene: TRBV5-4
D gene: -
J gene: TRBJ2-2
clone size: -
CDR3 protein: CASSFWREGTGELFF
CDR3 DNA: TGTGCCAGCAGCTTTTGGAGGGAAGGCACCGGGGAGCTGTTTTTT

V gene: TRBV3-1/TRBV3-2
D gene: -
J gene: TRBJ2-5
clone size: many
CDR3 protein: CASSQSQGGTQYF
CDR3 DNA: TGTGCCAGCAGCCAATCCCAGGGAGGGACCCAGTACTTC

V gene: TRBV5-4
D gene: TRBD2
J gene: TRBJ2-7
clone size: -
CDR3 protein: CASSVGGGNYEQYF
CDR3 DNA: TGTGCCAGCAGCGTGGGGGGGGGTAACTACGAGCAGTACTTC

V gene: TRBV28
D gene: TRBD1
J gene: TRBJ1-2
clone size: -
CDR3 protein: CASSLRPGQARFRFFYGYTF
CDR3 DNA: TGTGCCAGCAGTTTGCGACCGGGACAGGCCCGCTTTAGGTTTTTTTATGGCTACACCTTC

V gene: TRBV7-3
D gene: -
J gene: TRBJ1-1
clone size: once
CDR3 protein: CASSPRVGGTTEAFF
CDR3 DNA: TGTGCCAGCAGCCCCCGGGTAGGTGGCACCACTGAAGCTTTCTTT

V gene: TRBV19
D gene: -
J gene: TRBJ1-2
clone size: -
CDR3 protein: CASSVGQYGYTF
CDR3 DNA: TGTGCCAGTAGTGTCGGACAGTATGGCTACACCTTC

V gene: TRBV19
D gene: -
J gene: TRBJ1-3
clone size: few
CDR3 protein: CASSIGSRDTSGNTIYF
CDR3 DNA: TGTGCCAGTAGTATCGGATCCAGGGATACGTCTGGAAACACCATATATTTT

V gene: TRBV5-1
D gene: -
J gene: TRBJ1-6
clone size: -
CDR3 protein: CASNQGNNSPLHF
CDR3 DNA: TGCGCCAGCAATCAGGGGAATAATTCACCCCTCCACTTT

V gene: TRBV10-3
D gene: -
J gene: TRBJ2-5
clone size: few
CDR3 protein: CAISESHDGLKQETQYF
CDR3 DNA: TGTGCCATCAGTGAGTCGCACGACGGACTAAAACAAGAGACCCAGTACTTC

V gene: TRBV11-2
D gene: -
J gene: TRBJ1-1
clone size: -
CDR3 protein: CASSPRGGNTEAFF
CDR3 DNA: TGTGCCAGCAGCCCCCGGGGGGGGAACACTGAAGCTTTCTTT

V gene: TRBV6-5
D gene: -
J gene: TRBJ1-2
clone size: -
CDR3 protein: CASSYDGSYGYTF
CDR3 DNA: TGTGCCAGCAGTTACGACGGGAGTTATGGCTACACCTTC